This entry lists 20 T cell receptor beta chains sequenced from one sample in a study of CXCR3-negative and CXCR3-positive naive CD8 T cells. Their cognate antigens are unknown. General study findings and limits: Hydrophobicity of TRB CDR3s was greater in CXCR3-positive naive cells than in CXCR3-negative naive cells.

Through 5' RACE with UMI labels, the TRB cDNA libraries were prepared. TCRdb reprocessed the 5' RACE reads and reports one entry per CDR3 protein, with no DNA. The sample table sets out 85,000 to 120,000 distinct CDR3 sequences. Specimen: naive CXCR3+ CD8+ T cells from blood. Subset: CD45RO-CCR7+CD27+CD95- naive CD8+ T cells expressing CXCR3 (TNR3+). The receptors derive from a human donor in good health. Some clones in this sample may be carry-over from other donors' samples.

The chain's CDR3 is CASSQDRAGASYEQYF. The genes are TRBV4-3 and TRBJ2-7; as DNA is missing, the TRBD1 call by TCRdb cannot be tested. The CDR3 loop spans 16 amino acids. Germline V gene data show CDR1 as LGHNA and CDR2 as YSLEER.

The V and J genes are TRBV29-1 and TRBJ1-2; the D call from TCRdb, TRBD1, cannot be confirmed without DNA. Germline CDR1 SQVTM, CDR2 ANQGSEA. This CDR3 has 16 amino acids. The CDR3 here is CSVVPTAGALRNGCTF.

This chain joins TRBV6-4 and TRBJ2-1; TCRdb outputs TRBD1, but without DNA this stays unchecked. The CDR3 loop spans 13 amino acids. Germline lookup yields CDR1 MRHNA and CDR2 SNTAGT. CDR3: CASSPGGYNEQFF.

This chain joins TRBV29-1 and TRBJ1-1. CDR1 is SQVTM and CDR2 is ANQGSEA in the germline V gene. The CDR3 totals 14 residues. The CDR3 spells CSVAEAWVNTEAFF.

This chain uses TRBV6-2 or TRBV6-3 with TRBJ2-1; absent DNA, TCRdb's TRBD2 call cannot be checked. Germline V gene data show CDR1 as MNHEY and CDR2 as SVGEGT. This CDR3 is 16 amino acids long. The CDR3 spells CASSYVAGGSYNEQFF.

The V and J genes are TRBV7-8 and TRBJ2-3; TCRdb's D gene call, TRBD2, goes unchecked for lack of DNA. The CDR3 totals 16 residues. The germline V gene has CDR1 SGHVS and CDR2 FQNEAQ. This chain's CDR3 is CASSAILAGGTDTQYF.

V and J are TRBV9 and TRBJ2-7; TCRdb reports TRBD1, a call that lacks DNA to check it against. The CDR3 extends over 16 amino acids. Germline loops: CDR1 SGDLS, CDR2 YYNGEE. The CDR3 region is CASSANRDRGLYEQYF.

V gene TRBV29-1 combines with J gene TRBJ2-3; the TCRdb D gene call, TRBD2, has no DNA to confirm it. The V gene's germline CDR1 is SQVTM and CDR2 ANQGSEA. The CDR3 length is 15 residues. Here the CDR3 reads CSVVTSGSVADTQYF.

This chain links TRBV28 with TRBJ2-7; TCRdb indicates TRBD1, and absent DNA this call remains unverified. This CDR3 comprises 14 residues. Germline CDR1 is MDHEN and CDR2 is SYDVKM. The CDR3: CASSLRPGGYEQYF.

The chain combines TRBV6-2 or TRBV6-3 with TRBJ1-2. The CDR3 length is 15 residues. Looked up from germline, CDR1 is MNHEY and CDR2 is SVGEGT. The CDR3 loop is CASSPTSATNYGYTF.

V and J are TRBV16 and TRBJ1-2; TCRdb selects TRBD1, and the lack of DNA leaves this call unchecked. Per germline, CDR1 KGHSY and CDR2 FQNENV. The length of the CDR3 is 13 residues. The chain's CDR3 is CASSQSLRDGYTF.

This rearrangement joins TRBV9 to TRBJ1-4; TCRdb lists TRBD1, though no DNA is available to test this call. CDR3 length: 15 residues. Germline lookup yields CDR1 SGDLS and CDR2 YYNGEE. The CDR3 region is CASSATGATNEKLFF.

This chain joins TRBV20-1 and TRBJ2-5; lacking DNA, the TRBD2 call made by TCRdb goes unchecked. The CDR3 is 16 residues long. The V gene's germline CDR1 is DFQATT and CDR2 SNEGSKA (reference sequence). The CDR3 protein is CSARVTSGRLGETQYF.

CDR3 in amino acids: CASSFGRDDTGELFF. The chain has TRBV11-3 and TRBJ2-2; TCRdb's D call, TRBD2, is unchecked because there is no DNA. This CDR3 region has 15 residues. Germline CDR1 SGHNT, CDR2 YENEEA.

The rearrangement links TRBV24-1 to TRBJ2-1; TCRdb's assignment of TRBD2 cannot be checked, as there is no DNA. The length of the CDR3 is 15 residues. Germline CDR1 KGHDR, CDR2 SFDVKD. This CDR3 reads CATSSGTSGRNEQFF.

Here the CDR3 reads CASSATPAADYEQFF. V is TRBV9 and J is TRBJ2-1; absent DNA, TCRdb's TRBD2 call cannot be checked. The CDR3 consists of 15 residues. Germline CDR1 and CDR2: SGDLS and YYNGEE.

The gene calls are TRBV19 and TRBJ2-1; TCRdb calls TRBD2, which cannot be checked without DNA. The germline CDR1 and CDR2 sequences are LNHDA and SQIVND (reference sequence). The CDR3 spans 16 residues. The CDR3 sequence is CASSPRDSSGWSEQFF.

V is TRBV18 and J is TRBJ1-2; TCRdb's D gene call, TRBD1, goes unchecked for lack of DNA. Germline lookup yields CDR1 KGHSH and CDR2 LQKENI. The CDR3 length is 17 residues. The CDR3 here is CASSPPTRQGSSYGYTF.

The chain uses TRBV10-1 and TRBJ1-1. Germline V lookup: CDR1 WNHNN, CDR2 SYGVQD (reference sequence). This CDR3 region has 14 residues. CDR3 in amino acids: CASSVGYGNTEAFF.

This chain uses TRBV15 with TRBJ2-2. The CDR3 totals 13 residues. The germline V gene has CDR1 LNHNV and CDR2 YYDKDF (reference sequence). CDR3 protein: CATRELGYGELFF.